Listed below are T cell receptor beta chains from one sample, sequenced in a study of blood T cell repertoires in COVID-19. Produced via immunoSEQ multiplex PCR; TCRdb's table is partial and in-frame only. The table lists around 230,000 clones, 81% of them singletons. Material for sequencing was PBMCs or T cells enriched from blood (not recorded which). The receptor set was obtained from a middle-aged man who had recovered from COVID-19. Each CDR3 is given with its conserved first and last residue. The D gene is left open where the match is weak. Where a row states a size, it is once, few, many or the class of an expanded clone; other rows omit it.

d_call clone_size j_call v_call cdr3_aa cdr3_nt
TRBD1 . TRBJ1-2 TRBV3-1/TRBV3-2 CASSQAGTGTYGYTF TGTGCCAGCAGCCAAGCCGGGACAGGGACCTATGGCTACACCTTC
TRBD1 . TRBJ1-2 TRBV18 CASSPTGEANYGYTF TGTGCCAGCTCACCGACAGGGGAAGCTAACTATGGCTACACCTTC
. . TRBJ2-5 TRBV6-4 CASSDRGVAAALQETQYF TGTGCCAGCAGTGACCGAGGCGTGGCAGCGGCCCTCCAAGAGACCCAGTACTTC
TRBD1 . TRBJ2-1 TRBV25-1 CASSEYPTGVEREQFF TGTGCCAGCAGTGAATACCCGACAGGGGTGGAGAGGGAGCAGTTCTTC
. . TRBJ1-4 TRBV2 CASSVSGANEKLFF TGTGCCAGCAGTGTATCAGGGGCTAATGAAAAACTGTTTTTT
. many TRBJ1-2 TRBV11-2 CASSPYTGYGYTF TGTGCCAGCAGCCCTTACACAGGTTATGGCTACACCTTC
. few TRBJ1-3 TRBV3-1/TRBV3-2 CASSRAPTAIEGNTIYF TGTGCCAGCAGCCGAGCGCCGACAGCTATAGAGGGAAACACCATATATTTT
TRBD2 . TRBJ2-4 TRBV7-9 CASRRLAGGPDIQYF TGTGCCAGCAGGCGACTAGCGGGAGGGCCGGACATTCAGTACTTC
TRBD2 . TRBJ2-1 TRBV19 CASSLTGTSGYNEQFF TGTGCCAGTAGTCTAACCGGGACTAGCGGATACAATGAGCAGTTCTTC
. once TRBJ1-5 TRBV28 CASSLGSGSNQPQHF TGTGCCAGCAGTTTAGGGTCAGGTAGCAATCAGCCCCAGCATTTT
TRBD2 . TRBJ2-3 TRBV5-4 CASSLALAGGGTDTQYF TGTGCCAGCAGCTTGGCTCTAGCGGGAGGCGGCACAGATACGCAGTATTTT
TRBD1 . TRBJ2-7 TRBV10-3 CAISDRGYEQYF TGTGCCATCAGTGACAGGGGGTACGAGCAGTACTTC
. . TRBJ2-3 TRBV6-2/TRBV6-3 CASSGDSDTQYF TGTGCCAGCAGCGGGGACTCAGATACGCAGTATTTT
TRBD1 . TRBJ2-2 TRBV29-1 CSVEGTGAGELFF TGCAGCGTTGAGGGGACAGGGGCCGGGGAGCTGTTTTTT
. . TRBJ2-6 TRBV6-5 CASSYSYSGANVLTF TGTGCCAGCAGTTACTCTTACTCTGGGGCCAACGTCCTGACTTTC
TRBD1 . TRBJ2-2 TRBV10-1 CASSESGTASLFF TGCGCCAGCAGTGAGTCTGGGACAGCTTCGCTGTTTTTT
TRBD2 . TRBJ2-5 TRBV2 CASSKQTGGPGETQYF TGTGCCAGCAGTAAACAAACGGGGGGGCCGGGGGAGACCCAGTACTTC
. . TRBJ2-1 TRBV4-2 CASSPHYGGGMNEQFF TGTGCCAGCAGCCCCCATTATGGAGGGGGCATGAATGAGCAGTTCTTC
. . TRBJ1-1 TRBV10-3 CAISDPAAGMNTEAFF TGTGCCATCAGTGATCCGGCCGCCGGGATGAACACTGAAGCTTTCTTT
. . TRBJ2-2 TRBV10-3 CAISDGAGTGELFF TGTGCCATCAGCGACGGGGCGGGAACCGGGGAGCTGTTTTTT
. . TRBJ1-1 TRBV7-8 CASSLSGGTEAFF TGTGCCAGCAGCTTATCGGGTGGGACTGAAGCTTTCTTT
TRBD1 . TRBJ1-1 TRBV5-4 CASSVGQAAFF TGTGCCAGCAGCGTGGGACAGGCGGCTTTCTTT
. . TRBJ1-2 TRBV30 CAWIRQATSNYGYTF TGTGCCTGGATTAGACAGGCGACTTCTAACTATGGCTACACCTTC
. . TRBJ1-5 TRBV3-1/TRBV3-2 CASSNGDMPQHF TGTGCCAGCAGTAATGGTGACATGCCCCAGCATTTT
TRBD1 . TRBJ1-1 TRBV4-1 CASSQKQGAVNTEAFF TGCGCCAGCAGCCAAAAACAGGGGGCGGTGAACACTGAAGCTTTCTTT